Sequencing of this T cell receptor beta chain was carried out in a study of blood T cell repertoires in COVID-19. The count of this clone is one. As handled by the study authors: Estimates of nucleated cell counts were drawn from the amplification of reference gene primers. Measured with immunoSEQ multiplex PCR; TCRdb has only the in-frame clones, and not every one. V and J calls and clone size are copied from that table; D and trimming were computed from the DNA. The data hold hundreds of thousands of clones, with almost 85% observed a single time. Material for sequencing was peripheral blood. The sequence was collected from an elderly woman with acute or convalescent COVID-19.

The CDR3 is CASSLGQGARGYTF. Written as DNA, the CDR3 is TGTGCCAGCAGCTTGGGACAGGGGGCGAGGGGCTACACCTTC. The V and J genes are TRBV5-6 and TRBJ1-2; 10 positions match TRBD1. Germline-derived CDR1 and CDR2 are SGHDT and YYEEEE. There are 14 residues in the CDR3. Trimming cost V 0 bases and J 8 bases; bases outside gene matches: 4. Full variable domain (rest looked up from reference TRBV5-6 and TRBJ1-2): DAGVTQSPTHLIKTRGQQVTLRCSPKSGHDTVSWYQQALGQGPQFIFQYYEEEERQRGNFPDRFSGHQFPNYSSELNVNALLLGDSALYLCASSLGQGARGYTFGSGTRLTVV.